This is a list of T cell receptor beta chains from one sample in a study of T cell responses to AZD1222 COVID-19 vaccine. Method: immunoSEQ multiplex PCR; TCRdb's copy keeps in-frame clones and lacks some. The table lists 95,000 to 150,000 clones, around 87% of them singletons. The starting material was peripheral blood, obtained on day 0 of AZD1222 vaccination. The receptor set was obtained from an adult in good health. CDR3s include the opening cysteine and the closing phenylalanine or tryptophan. D genes are given only for firm matches. Part of the rows lack a size; the others show once, few, many or a class for expanded clones.

len,abundance,v_gene,d_gene,j_gene,CDR3aa,CDR3nt
12,.,TRBV12-3/TRBV12-4,.,TRBJ2-2,CASSRVAGELFF,TGTGCCAGCTCCCGGGTGGCCGGGGAGCTGTTTTTT
14,once,TRBV6-5,.,TRBJ1-6,CASTREGRNSPLHF,TGTGCCAGCACGCGGGAGGGGCGGAATTCACCCCTCCACTTT
15,.,TRBV13,TRBD1,TRBJ1-2,CASSSGTGGDYGYTF,TGTGCCAGCAGCTCCGGGACAGGGGGGGACTATGGCTACACCTTC
16,.,TRBV4-3,TRBD2,TRBJ2-2,CASSQVWAGEAGELFF,TGCGCCAGCAGCCAAGTCTGGGCGGGAGAAGCCGGGGAGCTGTTTTTT
18,.,TRBV5-1,TRBD2,TRBJ2-1,CASSLATLLAWGGNEQFF,TGCGCCAGCAGCTTGGCGACACTACTAGCTTGGGGGGGCAATGAGCAGTTCTTC
13,.,TRBV7-3,.,TRBJ1-1,CASSQRIYTEAFF,TGTGCCAGCAGCCAACGGATCTACACTGAAGCTTTCTTT
15,once,TRBV7-6,.,TRBJ1-6,CASKRATGRDSPLHF,TGTGCCAGCAAAAGGGCCACAGGGCGTGATTCACCCCTCCACTTT
14,.,TRBV10-2,.,TRBJ2-2,CASWYGPNTGELFF,TGCGCCAGCTGGTATGGTCCGAACACCGGGGAGCTGTTTTTT
16,few,TRBV5-6,TRBD1,TRBJ2-5,CASSLPGQGLEETQYF,TGTGCCAGCAGCCTCCCGGGACAGGGGTTGGAAGAGACCCAGTACTTC
15,.,TRBV4-1,TRBD2,TRBJ2-7,CASSQGLASSYEQYF,TGCGCCAGCAGCCAAGGACTAGCGTCATCCTACGAGCAGTACTTC
16,.,TRBV4-3,TRBD1,TRBJ1-6,CASSPGQGSNNSPLHF,TGCGCCAGCAGCCCCGGACAGGGTTCTAATAATTCACCCCTCCACTTT
13,.,TRBV7-2,.,TRBJ2-5,CASSSNFNGVQYF,TGTGCCAGCAGCTCGAACTTTAACGGGGTCCAGTACTTC
17,.,TRBV4-3,TRBD1,TRBJ1-6,CASSQELQGANNSPLHF,TGCGCCAGCAGCCAAGAGCTCCAGGGGGCTAATAATTCACCCCTCCACTTT
14,.,TRBV30,TRBD1,TRBJ1-5,CAWSRDSSNQPQHF,TGTGCCTGGAGTCGGGACAGTAGCAATCAGCCCCAGCATTTT
17,once,TRBV11-2,.,TRBJ2-2,CASRRPGQGSNTGELFF,TGTGCCAGCAGACGACCGGGGCAGGGATCGAACACCGGGGAGCTGTTTTTT
11,few,TRBV29-1,.,TRBJ1-1,CSAGGRTEAFF,TGCAGCGCTGGGGGGCGCACTGAAGCTTTCTTT
13,.,TRBV24-1,.,TRBJ1-2,CATSDRQGRGYTF,TGTGCCACCAGTGATCGTCAGGGGAGGGGCTACACCTTC
16,.,TRBV7-2,.,TRBJ1-4,CASSLVGAASFEKLFF,TGTGCCAGCAGCTTAGTTGGGGCAGCATCGTTTGAAAAACTGTTTTTT
12,.,TRBV30,.,TRBJ2-2,CAWMGNTGELFF,TGTGCCTGGATGGGGAACACCGGGGAGCTGTTTTTT
15,once,TRBV18,TRBD1,TRBJ2-7,CASSAYGTGGHEQYF,TGTGCCAGCTCAGCCTACGGGACAGGGGGCCACGAGCAGTACTTC
15,.,TRBV7-3,TRBD1,TRBJ2-3,CASSRQGAIADTQYF,TGTGCCAGCAGCAGACAGGGGGCGATCGCAGATACGCAGTATTTT
15,.,TRBV28,.,TRBJ1-1,CASSLSPDGNTEAFF,TGTGCCAGCAGTTTATCCCCGGATGGGAACACTGAAGCTTTCTTT
18,.,TRBV14,.,TRBJ2-6,CASSQVKEGSPGANVLTF,TGTGCCAGCAGCCAGGTAAAGGAGGGCTCTCCTGGGGCCAACGTCCTGACTTTC
14,.,TRBV28,.,TRBJ2-5,CASSPGWSRETQYF,TGTGCCAGCAGCCCCGGTTGGAGCCGGGAGACCCAGTACTTC
14,.,TRBV7-2,.,TRBJ2-1,CASSWGSAYNEQFF,TGTGCCAGCAGCTGGGGATCCGCCTACAATGAGCAGTTCTTC
15,.,TRBV11-2,.,TRBJ2-2,CASSPRGTYTGELFF,TGTGCCAGCAGCCCGAGAGGGACATACACCGGGGAGCTGTTTTTT
13,.,TRBV7-2,TRBD1,TRBJ2-7,CASSPTGVREQYF,TGTGCCAGCAGCCCGACAGGGGTAAGAGAGCAGTACTTC
12,.,TRBV2,.,TRBJ1-2,CASSLRGYGYTF,TGTGCCAGCAGTTTAAGGGGCTATGGCTACACCTTC
19,.,TRBV3-1/TRBV3-2,.,TRBJ1-5,CASSQATGRGAYSNQPQHF,TGTGCCAGCAGCCAAGCTACAGGGAGAGGGGCTTATAGCAATCAGCCCCAGCATTTT
16,.,TRBV5-4,.,TRBJ1-6,CASSLGGTGRNSPLHF,TGTGCCAGCAGCTTGGGAGGCACAGGGCGCAATTCACCCCTCCACTTT
14,.,TRBV27,TRBD1,TRBJ2-1,CASSRDRAYNEQFF,TGTGCCAGCTCCCGGGACAGAGCCTACAATGAGCAGTTCTTC
15,.,TRBV18,.,TRBJ2-7,CASSSRQDYSYEQYF,TGTGCCAGCTCATCGAGACAGGATTACTCCTACGAGCAGTACTTC
15,.,TRBV5-1,.,TRBJ1-1,CASSLGSGSDTEAFF,TGCGCCAGCAGCTTGGGCTCGGGGTCGGACACTGAAGCTTTCTTT
14,.,TRBV27,TRBD2,TRBJ2-7,CASSSGLAGDEQYF,TGTGCCAGCAGTTCGGGACTAGCGGGAGACGAGCAGTACTTC
15,.,TRBV9,.,TRBJ1-6,CASSVDQGHNSPLHF,TGTGCCAGCAGCGTCGATCAGGGCCATAATTCACCCCTCCACTTT
14,.,TRBV28,.,TRBJ1-5,CASSPPDGNQPQHF,TGTGCCAGCAGTCCACCGGACGGAAATCAGCCCCAGCATTTT
15,.,TRBV5-1,.,TRBJ2-5,CASSFGQRTGETQYF,TGCGCCAGCAGCTTCGGACAGCGGACGGGGGAGACCCAGTACTTC
11,few,TRBV28,.,TRBJ2-7,CASSLGLLKAF,TGTGCCAGCAGTTTGGGACTCCTAAAGGCCTTC
17,.,TRBV27,TRBD2,TRBJ2-5,CASSPWTSERRQETQYF,TGTGCCAGCAGCCCCTGGACTAGCGAAAGACGGCAAGAGACCCAGTACTTC
14,.,TRBV19,TRBD1,TRBJ2-7,CASTAGQGRYEQYF,TGTGCCAGTACCGCGGGACAGGGTAGATACGAGCAGTACTTC
15,.,TRBV28,.,TRBJ1-1,CASTIAGRWNTEAFF,TGTGCCAGCACCATCGCGGGGAGATGGAACACTGAAGCTTTCTTT
15,.,TRBV27,TRBD1,TRBJ1-2,CASRGTGMKGYGYTF,TGTGCCAGCAGGGGGACAGGGATGAAAGGCTATGGCTACACCTTC
17,.,TRBV7-7,.,TRBJ1-4,CASSLVGYGRGNEKLFF,TGTGCCAGCAGCTTAGTCGGCTACGGACGCGGGAATGAAAAACTGTTTTTT
15,.,TRBV19,TRBD1,TRBJ2-1,CASSHRDRDTNEQFF,TGTGCCAGTAGTCACAGGGACAGGGACACCAATGAGCAGTTCTTC
14,.,TRBV7-9,.,TRBJ2-3,CASSLEGSTDTQYF,TGTGCCAGCAGCTTAGAAGGCTCCACAGATACGCAGTATTTT
13,.,TRBV5-8,.,TRBJ1-3,CASSWAVRRTIYF,TGTGCCAGCAGCTGGGCGGTTCGACGCACCATATATTTT
13,.,TRBV25-1,TRBD1,TRBJ1-5,CASSRGLWQPQHF,TGTGCCAGCAGCAGGGGGCTATGGCAGCCCCAGCATTTT
16,.,TRBV21-1,.,TRBJ2-1,CASSIVTLAGGNEQFF,TGTGCCAGCAGCATCGTTACCCTAGCGGGAGGCAATGAGCAGTTCTTC